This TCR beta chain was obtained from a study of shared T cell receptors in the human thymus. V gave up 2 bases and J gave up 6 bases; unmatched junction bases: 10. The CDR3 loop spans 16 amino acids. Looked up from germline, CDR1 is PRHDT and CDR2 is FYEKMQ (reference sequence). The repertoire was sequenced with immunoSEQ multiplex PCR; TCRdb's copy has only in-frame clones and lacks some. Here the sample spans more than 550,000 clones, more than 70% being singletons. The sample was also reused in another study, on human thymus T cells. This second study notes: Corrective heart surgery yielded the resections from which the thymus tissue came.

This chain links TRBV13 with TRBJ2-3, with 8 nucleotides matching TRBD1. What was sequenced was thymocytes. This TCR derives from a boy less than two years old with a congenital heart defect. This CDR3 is CASSLWPGGKKDTQYF. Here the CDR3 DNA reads TGTGCCAGCAGCTTATGGCCAGGGGGCAAGAAGGATACGCAGTATTTT.